Listed below are T cell receptor beta chains from one sample, sequenced in a study of blood T cell repertoires in COVID-19. Clones were read by immunoSEQ multiplex PCR, and TCRdb kept only the in-frame ones, dropping some. The sample lists over 200,000 clones, about 91% occurring once. Sequencing was carried out using peripheral blood. The receptors were sampled from a person aged 18 to 30 with COVID-19, enrolled during active disease. Both conserved end residues are part of each CDR3. The order of the fields is J gene, clone size, V gene, CDR3 protein. Where a row states a size, it is once, few, many or the class of an expanded clone; other rows omit it.

j_call: TRBJ2-5; clone_size: -; v_call: TRBV23-1; cdr3_aa: CASSQSDRRETQYF
j_call: TRBJ1-1; clone_size: -; v_call: TRBV6-1; cdr3_aa: CASSEGPGENTEAFF
j_call: TRBJ2-5; clone_size: -; v_call: TRBV6-5; cdr3_aa: CASGGSAQETQYF
j_call: TRBJ1-2; clone_size: -; v_call: TRBV7-2; cdr3_aa: CASSPTTGLANYGYTF
j_call: TRBJ2-5; clone_size: -; v_call: TRBV7-9; cdr3_aa: CASSLAGVAGVETQYF
j_call: TRBJ1-4; clone_size: -; v_call: TRBV7-2; cdr3_aa: CASRSPPTEKLFF
j_call: TRBJ1-2; clone_size: -; v_call: TRBV28; cdr3_aa: CASSLPTESYGYTF
j_call: TRBJ2-5; clone_size: -; v_call: TRBV4-1; cdr3_aa: CASSQPGHVQETQYF
j_call: TRBJ2-3; clone_size: -; v_call: TRBV12-3/TRBV12-4; cdr3_aa: CASSLGVDTQYF
j_call: TRBJ1-2; clone_size: -; v_call: TRBV5-1; cdr3_aa: CASRIQGNYGYTF
j_call: TRBJ2-5; clone_size: -; v_call: TRBV11-1; cdr3_aa: CASRAGTSGAQETQYF
j_call: TRBJ2-7; clone_size: once; v_call: TRBV10-1; cdr3_aa: CASSESSAGVQEQYF
j_call: TRBJ1-6; clone_size: -; v_call: TRBV28; cdr3_aa: CASTPGQGSGSPLHF
j_call: TRBJ2-7; clone_size: -; v_call: TRBV11-2; cdr3_aa: CASSLRTGTYEQYF
j_call: TRBJ2-7; clone_size: once; v_call: TRBV2; cdr3_aa: CASSLDRDYEQYF
j_call: TRBJ2-3; clone_size: once; v_call: TRBV19; cdr3_aa: CASSIVGGRATDTQYF
j_call: TRBJ1-3; clone_size: -; v_call: TRBV5-1; cdr3_aa: CASSWSQGSGNTIYF
j_call: TRBJ1-5; clone_size: -; v_call: TRBV6-2/TRBV6-3; cdr3_aa: CASSYTLGGGASNQPQHF
j_call: TRBJ1-2; clone_size: -; v_call: TRBV7-8; cdr3_aa: CASSLGWSETGPLDGYTF
j_call: TRBJ2-1; clone_size: -; v_call: TRBV7-3; cdr3_aa: CASSLQGSGIYEQFF
j_call: TRBJ2-3; clone_size: -; v_call: TRBV5-1; cdr3_aa: CASSLSGLAASTDTQYF
j_call: TRBJ1-6; clone_size: -; v_call: TRBV25-1; cdr3_aa: CASSEPGQVYSPLHF
j_call: TRBJ2-2; clone_size: -; v_call: TRBV5-1; cdr3_aa: CASSLALEAGELFF